The rows below give T cell receptor beta chains drawn from one sample of a study of blood T cell repertoires in COVID-19. Generated by immunoSEQ multiplex PCR, the TCRdb table keeps only in-frame clones and is missing some. The sample lists approximately 500,000 clones, 80% to 90% occurring once. The sequencing sample was made of peripheral blood. Receptor source: a human donor in a cohort sampled during active COVID-19. The CDR3 runs from the conserved cysteine through the conserved F or W. Part of the rows lack a size; the others show once, few, many or a class for expanded clones.

clone_size	v_call	j_call	cdr3_aa
.	TRBV5-1	TRBJ2-7	CASSLGGAGGPYEQYF
.	TRBV28	TRBJ2-4	CASSLSGQAKNIQYF
.	TRBV2	TRBJ1-6	CASSSGQGYNSPLHF
.	TRBV6-1	TRBJ2-5	CASSEGLAGGQETQYF
.	TRBV4-3	TRBJ2-5	CASSQATAGWETQYF
.	TRBV29-1	TRBJ2-5	CSVTDPGTSGRWVQETQYF
.	TRBV10-3	TRBJ2-1	CAATGTGDNEQFF
.	TRBV6-5	TRBJ1-5	CASSSGTGGNQPQHF
.	TRBV9	TRBJ1-1	CASSSGTGNTEAFF
.	TRBV6-2/TRBV6-3	TRBJ2-1	CASSPGGLALNEQFF
once	TRBV18	TRBJ2-1	CASSPSGNEQFF
once	TRBV2	TRBJ2-7	CASSGGLAGIYEQYF
.	TRBV5-4	TRBJ2-1	CASSLEAGGTKYNEQFF
.	TRBV16	TRBJ1-1	CASSQGLLNTEAFF
.	TRBV7-2	TRBJ2-7	CASSLYPGAGYEQYF
.	TRBV15	TRBJ1-4	CATSRDLRGTNEKLFF
.	TRBV7-8	TRBJ1-5	CASSLRDRGGNSNQPQHF
.	TRBV5-1	TRBJ2-4	CASSSQREGDKNIQYF
.	TRBV7-2	TRBJ2-1	CASSRDSSSYNEQFF
few	TRBV7-2	TRBJ1-6	CASSLSERKNSPLHF
.	TRBV5-1	TRBJ2-5	CASSFGGDPQETQYF
.	TRBV27	TRBJ2-7	CASSRNPGQGVYEQYF
.	TRBV7-9	TRBJ1-3	CASSKTGIRDTIYF
.	TRBV7-2	TRBJ2-5	CASSLGGEETQYF
.	TRBV19	TRBJ2-1	CASSIDRYRSGSTYNEQFF
.	TRBV6-1	TRBJ2-5	CASSDRQGVETQYF
.	TRBV5-5	TRBJ2-1	CASSLTATAAGEQFF
.	TRBV4-2	TRBJ1-4	CASSQDREPTNEKLFF
.	TRBV29-1	TRBJ2-7	CSVGLAGTYEQYF
.	TRBV3-1/TRBV3-2	TRBJ1-1	CASSRTGGTEAFF
.	TRBV5-1	TRBJ1-1	CASSLEVGTEAFF
.	TRBV5-8	TRBJ1-1	CASSFDGGQGGRTEAFF
.	TRBV5-1	TRBJ2-1	CASSLVASGGVNEQFF
.	TRBV27	TRBJ1-5	CASSPGQGYQPQHF
.	TRBV28	TRBJ1-5	CATQGQAKGF
.	TRBV10-3	TRBJ2-7	CAISNIGTGSYEQYF
.	TRBV10-3	TRBJ2-2	CAISEGLAGDTGELFF
.	TRBV5-1	TRBJ2-3	CASSLAGGGADTQYF
once	TRBV15	TRBJ1-5	CATSRTRGNQPQHF
.	TRBV6-2/TRBV6-3	TRBJ2-5	CASSRGSLEETQYF
.	TRBV19	TRBJ2-6	CASSTQFPPVSGANVLTF
.	TRBV19	TRBJ1-5	CASSIQDNQPQHF
.	TRBV28	TRBJ2-7	CASTSLISKDNYF
.	TRBV19	TRBJ1-5	CASSVIGSYSNQPQHF
.	TRBV19	TRBJ1-2	CASSIQRGINYGYTF
.	TRBV11-2	TRBJ2-3	CASSPDWNTQYF
.	TRBV19	TRBJ1-1	CASSNREINTEAFF
few	TRBV5-1	TRBJ2-2	CASSSQTSLDTGELFF
.	TRBV18	TRBJ1-4	CASSLRGTNEKLFF
.	TRBV27	TRBJ1-1	CASSEKIADRGLDTEAFF
.	TRBV30	TRBJ2-2	CAWERWGRDTGELFF
.	TRBV28	TRBJ2-4	CASSFSLAKNIQYF
.	TRBV4-1	TRBJ1-2	CASRDNRGPNYGYTF